This T cell receptor beta chain originates from a study of beta chain features in type 1 diabetes. Points from the study as a whole: Across all four CD4+ subsets, people with type 1 diabetes showed modestly shorter TCRB CDR3s.

Isolated RNA was reverse transcribed in full, so expressed TCRB transcripts were sequenced. The protocol was immunoSEQ multiplex PCR, while the TCRdb copy is restricted to in-frame clones and leaves out a portion. The sample consists of 250,000 to 350,000 clones, roughly 13% of them appearing once. Turning to this clone: Its matching antigen is unknown.

Sequencing was carried out using naive CD4+ T cells from blood. This clonotype originated in a man aged 25 to 40 with type 1 diabetes.

CDR3 amino acids: CSAPRGTEAFF. The CDR3 DNA reads TGCAGTGCCCCCCGGGGGACTGAAGCTTTCTTT. The V call is TRBV20-1, the J call TRBJ1-1; a possible D gene is TRBD1 (5 bases). This CDR3 contains 11 residues. Germline V gives CDR1 DFQATT, CDR2 SNEGSKA (reference sequence). Trimming cost V 6 bases and J 5 bases, with 10 bases left between them.